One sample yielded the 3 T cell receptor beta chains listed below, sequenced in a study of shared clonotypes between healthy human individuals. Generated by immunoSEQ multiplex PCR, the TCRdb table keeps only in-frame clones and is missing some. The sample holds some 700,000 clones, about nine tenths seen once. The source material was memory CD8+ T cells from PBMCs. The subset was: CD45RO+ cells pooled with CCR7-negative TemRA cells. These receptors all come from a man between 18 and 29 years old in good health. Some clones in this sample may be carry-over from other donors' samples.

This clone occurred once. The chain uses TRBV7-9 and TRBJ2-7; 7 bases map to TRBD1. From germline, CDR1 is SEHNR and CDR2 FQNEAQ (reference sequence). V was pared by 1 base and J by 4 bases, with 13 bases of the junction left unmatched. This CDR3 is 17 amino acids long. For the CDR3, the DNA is TGTGCCAGCAGCTTAGGACAGGGCGAGGGGCTCTTGTACGAGCAGTACTTC. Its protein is CASSLGQGEGLLYEQYF.

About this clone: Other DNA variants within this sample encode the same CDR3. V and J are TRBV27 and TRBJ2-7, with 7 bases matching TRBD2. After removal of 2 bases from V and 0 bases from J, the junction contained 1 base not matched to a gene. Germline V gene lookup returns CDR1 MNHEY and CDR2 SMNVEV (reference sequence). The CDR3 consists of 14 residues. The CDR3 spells CASSLAGVSYEQYF. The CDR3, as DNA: TGTGCCAGCAGTTTAGCGGGGGTCTCCTACGAGCAGTACTTC.

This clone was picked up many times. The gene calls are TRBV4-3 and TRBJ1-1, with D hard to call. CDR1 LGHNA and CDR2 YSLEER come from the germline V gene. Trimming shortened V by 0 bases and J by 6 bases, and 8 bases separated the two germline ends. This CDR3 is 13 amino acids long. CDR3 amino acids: CASSQEAEAEAFF. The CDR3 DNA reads TGCGCCAGCAGCCAAGAGGCAGAGGCTGAAGCTTTCTTT.